Below, 22 T cell receptor beta chains from the same sample are listed, as sequenced in a study of cytomegalovirus exposure and HLA in healthy donors. 13 Jbeta primers and 60 Vbeta primers were used for the PCR. The repertoire was sequenced with immunoSEQ multiplex PCR; TCRdb's copy has only in-frame clones and lacks some. The table has 75,000 to 90,000 clones, roughly 72% seen once. Specimen: PBMCs. These receptors were obtained from a man aged 25-45 years in good health and CMV-seropositive.

The rearrangement links TRBV5-1 to TRBJ2-3; TRBD1 is a possible D gene (6 bases). The V end lost 2 bases, the J end lost 2 bases, and 12 bases lay between the germline ends. The CDR3 sequence is 15 residues long. Germline CDR1 is SGHRS and CDR2 is YFSETQ. CDR3 sequence: CASSFGQTNTDTQYF. The DNA of the CDR3 is TGCGCCAGCAGCTTCGGACAGACCAACACAGATACGCAGTATTTT. Full variable domain (missing parts from reference TRBV5-1 and TRBJ2-3): KAGVTQTPRYLIKTRGQQVTLSCSPISGHRSVSWYQQTPGQGLQFLFEYFSETQRNKGNFPGRFSGRQFSNSRSEMNVSTLELGDSALYLCASSFGQTNTDTQYFGPGTRLTVL.

CDR3 sequence (DNA): TGCGCCAGCAGCCAGGGCCAGCCTGGACTAGCGGGGTACAATGAGCAGTTCTTC. Its translation is CASSQGQPGLAGYNEQFF. V is TRBV4-1 and J is TRBJ2-1; TRBD2 agrees at 12 bases. The CDR3 is 18 residues long. J lost 4 bases, V lost 3 bases, and 10 bases had no gene match. CDR1 and CDR2 (germline): MGHRA, YSYEKL.

The chain employs TRBV7-9 and TRBJ1-5; D gene uncertain. Trimming left V 1 base short and J 6 bases short, with 10 bases between. The CDR3 is made up of 14 amino acids. The V gene's germline CDR1 is SEHNR and CDR2 FQNEAQ (reference sequence). CDR3 residues: CASSLETSVQPQHF. The CDR3 DNA sequence: TGTGCCAGCAGCTTAGAAACGTCGGTTCAGCCCCAGCATTTT.

The chain uses TRBV10-3 and TRBJ2-7; 14 bases fit TRBD2. Germline V gives CDR1 ENHRY, CDR2 SYGVKD. V shed 10 bases and J 2 bases; nucleotides not matched to a gene: 10. The CDR3 consists of 16 residues. The CDR3 sequence: CATAGTSGSNAYEQYF. CDR3 coding DNA: TGTGCCACCGCTGGGACTAGCGGGAGTAACGCCTACGAGCAGTACTTC.

Only a few counts were recorded for this clone. The V and J genes are TRBV29-1 and TRBJ2-7; 11 bases fit TRBD1. This CDR3 contains 14 residues. The germline V gene encodes CDR1 SQVTM and CDR2 ANQGSEA. The J segment lost 5 bases and the V segment lost 4 bases, leaving 7 bases of the junction unmatched. The CDR3 sequence: CSVVRTGGYNEQYF. CDR3 in DNA: TGCAGCGTTGTTCGGACAGGGGGCTACAACGAGCAGTACTTC.

On this clone itself: A read error may produce the germline difference seen at one junction end. The CDR3 region is CASSFPGQGAMLIF. In DNA, the CDR3 is TGTGCCAGCAGCTTCCCGGGACAGGGGGCGATGTTGATCTTC. The chain employs TRBV5-6 and TRBJ2-7, with 12 bases aligning to TRBD1. Per germline, CDR1 SGHDT and CDR2 YYEEEE. The CDR3 extends over 14 amino acids.

The chain has TRBV4-1 and TRBJ2-3; the match to TRBD1 covers 7 bases. Germline CDR1 MGHRA, CDR2 YSYEKL. This CDR3 comprises 16 residues. The V gene end was trimmed by 4 bases and the J gene end by 4 bases; junction bases not matched to a gene: 11. Here the CDR3 DNA reads TGCGCCAGCAGCCCGTCGACAGGGATCTATCCAGATACGCAGTATTTT. Protein product: CASSPSTGIYPDTQYF.

The V call is TRBV7-9, the J call TRBJ1-4, with D unresolved. V dropped 3 bases and J dropped 8 bases, with 16 bases sitting between them. This CDR3 is built from 15 residues. CDR1 and CDR2 (germline): SEHNR, FQNEAQ (reference sequence). In nucleotides, the CDR3 is TGTGCCAGCAGCTTGAGGATCGGAGATGAAGAAAAACTGTTTTTT. Its protein product is CASSLRIGDEEKLFF. Full variable domain (rest looked up from reference TRBV7-9 and TRBJ1-4): DTGVSQNPRHKITKRGQNVTFRCDPISEHNRLYWYRQTLGQGPEFLTYFQNEAQLEKSRLLSDRFSAERPKGSFSTLEIQRTEQGDSAMYLCASSLRIGDEEKLFFGSGTQLSVL.

This clone was counted only a few times. One end of the junction fails to match germline, which may point to a read error. The J gene is TRBJ1-2, the V gene TRBV11-2, with 7 bases lining up with TRBD1. This CDR3 is 17 amino acids long. Germline V gene lookup returns CDR1 SGHAT and CDR2 FQNNGV. Written as DNA, the CDR3 is TGTGCCAGCAGCTTAGACTCAGGGACAGAATCTAACTATGGCTACCCCTTC. It yields the protein CASSLDSGTESNYGYPF. Looking up the rest from reference TRBV11-2 and TRBJ1-2 gives the full variable domain: EAGVAQSPRYKIIEKRQSVAFWCNPISGHATLYWYQQILGQGPKLLIQFQNNGVVDDSQLPKDRFSAERLKGVDSTLKIQPAKLEDSAVYLCASSLDSGTESNYGYPFGSGTRLTVV.

This chain connects TRBV28 to TRBJ2-1; perhaps TRBD1 as D (6 bases). The CDR3 has 15 amino acids. Per the germline V gene, CDR1 is MDHEN and CDR2 is SYDVKM. V was cut by 4 bases and J by 0 bases, with 10 bases left in between. DNA of the CDR3: TGTGCCAGCAGTTCCGCGACAGGCTCCTACAATGAGCAGTTCTTC. Its translation: CASSSATGSYNEQFF.

The sample holds a few counts of this clone. The V call is TRBV2, the J call TRBJ2-6; 9 nucleotides line up with TRBD1. The CDR3 is 15 amino acids. Germline V lookup: CDR1 SNHLY, CDR2 FYNNEI. The V segment lost 8 bases and the J segment 1 base; nucleotides outside the gene matches: 3. The CDR3 loop reads CASGGQGSGANVLTF. The CDR3 nucleotides are TGTGCCAGCGGGGGACAGGGTTCTGGGGCCAACGTCCTGACTTTC.

The chain is built from TRBV5-4 and TRBJ1-1, with a possible D match to TRBD1 (5 bases). V lost 0 bases to trimming and J lost 5 bases, with 11 bases between them. This CDR3 is built from 14 residues. CDR1 and CDR2 from the germline V gene are SGHNT and YYREEE (reference sequence). The CDR3 spells CASSLAAGKTEAFF. DNA for the CDR3: TGTGCCAGCAGCTTGGCGGCAGGGAAGACTGAAGCTTTCTTT. Combining the CDR3 with reference TRBV5-4 and TRBJ1-1 gives the whole variable domain ETGVTQSPTHLIKTRGQQVTLRCSSQSGHNTVSWYQQALGQGPQFIFQYYREEENGRGNFPPRFSGLQFPNYSSELNVNALELDDSALYLCASSLAAGKTEAFFGQGTRLTVV.

This clone was seen just once. The chain joins TRBV5-6 to TRBJ2-3; 9 positions agree with TRBD1. CDR3 size: 15 residues. J gave up 4 bases and V 4 bases, and 7 bases lay outside the gene matches. Germline V gene data show CDR1 as SGHDT and CDR2 as YYEEEE. Here the CDR3 DNA reads TGTGCCAGCAGCCCTACAGGGGGCGCGTCAGATACGCAGTATTTT. It translates to CASSPTGGASDTQYF.

V gene TRBV25-1 combines with J gene TRBJ2-3; possibly TRBD1 for D (6 bases). Germline CDR1 reads MGHDK; CDR2 reads SYGVNS. There are 12 residues in the CDR3. V lost 6 bases and J 6 bases, leaving 10 bases between the germline ends. CDR3 in DNA: TGTGCCAGCAGGGGGGCCACGGATACGCAGTATTTT. This gives the protein CASRGATDTQYF.

This clone was recorded a few times. The DNA for the CDR3 is TGTGCCAGCAGCCCCGGACTAGCCAATGAGCAGTTCTTC. Protein sequence: CASSPGLANEQFF. The chain combines TRBV9 with TRBJ2-1; 8 nucleotides align to TRBD2. With V trimmed by 4 bases and J by 6 bases, 3 bases remained unmatched. This CDR3 comprises 13 residues. The germline V gene has CDR1 SGDLS and CDR2 YYNGEE.

The rearrangement joins TRBV6-4 to TRBJ2-1, with TRBD1 identical over 8 bases. Germline-derived CDR1 and CDR2 are MRHNA and SNTAGT. V trimming: 1 base; J trimming: 2 bases; junction bases outside the gene matches: 7. This CDR3 contains 17 residues. CDR3 sequence: CASSDFGKQGAYNEQFF. CDR3 sequence (DNA): TGTGCCAGCAGTGACTTTGGAAAACAGGGGGCCTACAATGAGCAGTTCTTC.

This chain joins TRBV10-3 and TRBJ2-3, with TRBD2 identical over 9 bases. Germline assignment: CDR1 ENHRY and CDR2 SYGVKD. V was clipped by 0 bases and J by 0 bases; unmatched bases: 7. The length of the CDR3 is 18 residues. CDR3 nucleotides: TGTGCCATCAGTGAGTCTGGCGGGGGGGCCCCTAGCACAGATACGCAGTATTTT. As protein: CAISESGGGAPSTDTQYF.

The V call is TRBV18, the J call TRBJ1-3, with 7 nucleotides matching TRBD1. Germline assignment: CDR1 KGHSH and CDR2 LQKENI. V lost 10 bases, J lost 0 bases, and 6 bases stayed unmatched. CDR3 size: 14 residues. The CDR3: CATATGVSGNTIYF. The CDR3, as DNA: TGTGCCACCGCTACAGGGGTCTCTGGAAACACCATATATTTT.

The rearrangement joins TRBV15 to TRBJ2-7; D may be TRBD1 (5 bases). The length of the CDR3 is 16 residues. Germline V gives CDR1 LNHNV, CDR2 YYDKDF (reference sequence). The V and J ends lost 0 bases and 3 bases respectively, with 15 bases between them. DNA for the CDR3: TGTGCCACCAGCAGAGATCCAACAGGTAGACACTACGAGCAGTACTTC. It specifies CATSRDPTGRHYEQYF. Full variable domain (missing parts from reference TRBV15 and TRBJ2-7): DAMVIQNPRYQVTQFGKPVTLSCSQTLNHNVMYWYQQKSSQAPKLLFHYYDKDFNNEADTPDNFQSRRPNTSFCFLDIRSPGLGDTAMYLCATSRDPTGRHYEQYFGPGTRLTVT.

This clone was detected only once. The rearrangement joins TRBV28 to TRBJ2-7; D may be TRBD1 (5 bases). CDR1 MDHEN and CDR2 SYDVKM come from the germline V gene. V lost 4 bases, J lost 1 base, and 11 bases lay in between. The CDR3 contains 14 residues. The CDR3 DNA follows: TGTGCCAGCAGTTCCTCGACAGAATCCTACGAGCAGTACTTC. This gives the protein CASSSSTESYEQYF.

The V and J genes are TRBV7-6 and TRBJ1-4; D call uncertain. The germline V and J ends were trimmed by 4 bases and 10 bases, with 13 bases remaining between them. Germline assignment: CDR1 SGHVS and CDR2 FNYEAQ. The CDR3 spans 13 residues. CDR3 sequence: CASSSRRTGKLFF. CDR3 DNA: TGTGCCAGCAGCTCACGTAGAACCGGAAAACTGTTTTTT.

This sequence joins TRBV6-5 and TRBJ1-3; D call uncertain. The CDR3 extends over 14 amino acids. V lost 0 bases and J lost 3, with 6 bases in between. Germline loops: CDR1 MNHEY, CDR2 SVGAGI. CDR3 in DNA: TGTGCCAGCAGTTACTCGACGGGTGGAAACACCATATATTTT. Its protein product is CASSYSTGGNTIYF.